This T cell receptor beta chain was retrieved from a study of T cells in Graves' hyperthyroidism and ophthalmopathy. Study results and caveats: A median approximately 6.5 months before onset, the model predicted ophthalmopathy.

TCR beta CDR3 regions were amplified from RNA. TCR CDR3 underwent first-round RT-PCR with the HTBI primer set. In TCRdb, the multiplex PCR reads were re-called with MiXCR into one record per CDR3 protein. Found here are hundreds of thousands of distinct CDR3 sequences, about 16% of them singletons; the top ten hold about 21%. Many counts were recorded for this clonotype. Antigen: not known. The germline CDR1 and CDR2 sequences are MNHNS and SASEGT. The CDR3 has 14 amino acids. Trimming removed 8 bases at V and 5 bases at J, with 19 bases between. Sequenced input: blood. The TCR comes from a woman in her fifties or sixties with Graves' ophthalmopathy. The rearrangement links TRBV6-1 to TRBJ2-7, with D uncertain. The CDR3 bases are TGTGCCAGCGGTTTAAGATCCCAAAACAACGAGCAGTACTTC. Residues: CASGLRSQNNEQYF.